This T cell receptor (beta chain) was observed in a study of T cells in Graves' hyperthyroidism and ophthalmopathy. Germline loops: CDR1 MNHEY, CDR2 SVGEGT. Between the trimmed V and J ends, which lost 2 bases and 3 bases, there was a span of 8 bases. CDR3 size: 13 residues. On the basis of clinical symptoms, serum thyroxine and TRAb, thyroid ultrasound and orbital computed tomography, diagnoses were made. General observations from the study: Progression to ophthalmopathy was predicted a median of 6.5 months early.

This clonotype has ten or more counts. Its antigen is still unknown. Amplification targeted TCR beta CDR3 regions from RNA transcripts. First-round RT-PCR targeting the TCR CDR3 was performed with the HTBI primer set. One entry per CDR3 protein, called by TCRdb with MiXCR from the multiplex PCR reads. The sample gives hundreds of thousands of distinct CDR3 sequences, around 22% of which show up once; around 10% is in the top ten. This TCR came from a woman aged 25-40 years with Graves' ophthalmopathy. The chain is built from TRBV6-2 or TRBV6-3 and TRBJ2-7; D ambiguous. The specimen was blood. CDR3 region: CASSYRPLYEQYF. CDR3 coding DNA: TGTGCCAGCAGTTACAGACCTCTCTACGAGCAGTACTTC.